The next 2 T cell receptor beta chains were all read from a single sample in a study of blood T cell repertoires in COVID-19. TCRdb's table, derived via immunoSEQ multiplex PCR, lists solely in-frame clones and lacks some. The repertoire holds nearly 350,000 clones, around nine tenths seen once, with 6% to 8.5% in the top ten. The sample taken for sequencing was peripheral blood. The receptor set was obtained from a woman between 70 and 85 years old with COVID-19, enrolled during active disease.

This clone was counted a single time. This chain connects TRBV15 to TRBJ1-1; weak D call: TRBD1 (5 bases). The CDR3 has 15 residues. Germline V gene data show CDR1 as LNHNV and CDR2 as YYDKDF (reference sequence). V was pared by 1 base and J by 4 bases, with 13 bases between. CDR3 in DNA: TGTGCCACCAGCAGAGTGGCAGGGTCGGGCACTGAAGCTTTCTTT. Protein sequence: CATSRVAGSGTEAFF.

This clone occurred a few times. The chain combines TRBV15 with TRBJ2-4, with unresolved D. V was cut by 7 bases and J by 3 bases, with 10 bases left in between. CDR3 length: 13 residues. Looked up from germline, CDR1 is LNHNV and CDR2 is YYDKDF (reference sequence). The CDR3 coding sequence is TGTGCCACCACGCCCCCCGGCAAAAACATTCAGTACTTC. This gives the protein CATTPPGKNIQYF.